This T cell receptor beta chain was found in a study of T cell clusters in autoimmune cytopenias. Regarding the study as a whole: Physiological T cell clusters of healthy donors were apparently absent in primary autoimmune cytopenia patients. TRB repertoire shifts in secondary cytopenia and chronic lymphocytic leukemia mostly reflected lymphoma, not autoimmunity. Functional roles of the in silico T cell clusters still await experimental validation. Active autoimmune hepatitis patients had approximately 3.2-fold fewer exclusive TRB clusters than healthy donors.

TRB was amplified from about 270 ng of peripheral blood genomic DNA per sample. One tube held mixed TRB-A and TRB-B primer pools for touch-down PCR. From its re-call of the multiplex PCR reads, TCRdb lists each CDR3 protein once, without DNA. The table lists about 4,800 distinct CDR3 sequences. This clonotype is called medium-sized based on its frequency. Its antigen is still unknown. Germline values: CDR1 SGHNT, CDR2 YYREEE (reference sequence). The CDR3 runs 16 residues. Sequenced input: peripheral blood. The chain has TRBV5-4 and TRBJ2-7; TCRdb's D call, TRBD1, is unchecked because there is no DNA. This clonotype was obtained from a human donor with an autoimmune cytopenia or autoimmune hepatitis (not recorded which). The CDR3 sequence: CASSLPSWDRDHEQYF.